This TCR beta chain was found in a study of T cells in localized non-small cell lung cancer. Findings and limits, study-wide: Detection in adjacent lung was observed for a median 57 of the top 100 tumor clones. Longer survival (overall) was linked to higher T cell density in blood.

A word on this clone: Its antigen remains unknown.

Looked up from germline, CDR1 is MNHEY and CDR2 is SMNVEV (reference sequence). The CDR3 runs 17 residues. V was clipped by 5 bases and J by 0 bases, with 17 bases between them. Profiling relied on immunoSEQ multiplex PCR, and the TCRdb table lists in-frame clones only, not all of them. The sample includes roughly 17,000 clones, around nine tenths of them seen just once. The chain links TRBV27 to TRBJ2-4, with a weak D call TRBD2 (5 bases). This TCR came from a male donor aged 60 or older with stage II squamous cell lung carcinoma. The starting material was peripheral blood, obtained before any cancer treatment. In nucleotides, the CDR3 is TGTGCCAGCAGTACAAGGGTGGCGGGTGGAGCCAAAAACATTCAGTACTTC. Residues: CASSTRVAGGAKNIQYF.